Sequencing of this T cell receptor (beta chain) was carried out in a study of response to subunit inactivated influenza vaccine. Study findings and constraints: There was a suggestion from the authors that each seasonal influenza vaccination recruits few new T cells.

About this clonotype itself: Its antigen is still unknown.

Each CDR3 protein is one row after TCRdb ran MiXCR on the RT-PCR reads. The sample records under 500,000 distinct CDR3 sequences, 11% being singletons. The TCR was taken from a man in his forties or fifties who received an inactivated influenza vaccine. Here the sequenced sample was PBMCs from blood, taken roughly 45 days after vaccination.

CDR3 loop: CASSQLGNTGELFF. The DNA of the CDR3 is TGTGCCAGCAGCCAGCTCGGAAACACCGGGGAGCTGTTTTTT. The chain couples TRBV14 to TRBJ2-2; D not resolved. V gave up 3 bases and J gave up 2 bases, with 7 bases separating them. The length of the CDR3 is 14 residues. CDR1 and CDR2 (germline): SGHDN, FVKESK.